These 22 T cell receptor beta chains originate from one sample sequenced in a study of T cell repertoires in cytomegalovirus infection. TCRdb independently ran MiXCR on the reads; one entry per CDR3 protein. The profile shows fewer than 700,000 distinct CDR3 sequences, roughly a quarter of them singletons. Sequenced material: CD8+ T cells from PBMCs. The receptor set was obtained from a human donor in good health (CMV status not recorded). Some clones in this sample may be carry-over from other donors' samples.

This CDR3 reads CANSPGGRDTIYF. The CDR3, as DNA: TGTGCCAACAGCCCCGGGGGGAGAGACACCATATATTTT. This chain connects TRBV12-3 or TRBV12-4 to TRBJ1-3, with D perhaps matching TRBD1 (5 bases). The CDR3 loop spans 13 amino acids. V gave up 10 bases and J gave up 8 bases, with 18 bases separating them.

This sequence joins TRBV7-3 and TRBJ1-4; D is possibly TRBD1 (5 bases). The germline gives CDR1 SGHTA, CDR2 FQGTGA. Trimming removed 0 bases at V and 7 bases at J, with 9 bases between. The CDR3 runs 14 residues. Here the CDR3 DNA reads TGTGCCAGCAGCTTAACGGGACCGCTTGAAAAACTGTTTTTT. It codes for CASSLTGPLEKLFF.

This clonotype occurred a few times. J is TRBJ2-3 and V is TRBV7-3; 9 bases are a match to TRBD1. With V trimmed by 5 bases and J by 1 base, 13 bases remained unmatched. The CDR3 loop spans 18 amino acids. Germline lookup yields CDR1 SGHTA and CDR2 FQGTGA. This chain's CDR3 is CASSPHPGQGHGTDTQYF. The CDR3 DNA reads TGTGCCAGCAGCCCCCATCCCGGACAGGGGCATGGCACAGATACGCAGTATTTT.

In its sample, this clonotype was seen a few times. J is TRBJ2-2 and V is TRBV7-6, with D uncertain. Per germline, CDR1 SGHVS and CDR2 FNYEAQ. V lost 2 bases and J 7 bases, leaving 5 bases between the germline ends. The CDR3 covers 12 residues. CDR3 loop: CASSLPFGELFF. The CDR3 DNA reads TGTGCCAGCAGCTTACCGTTCGGGGAGCTGTTTTTT.

This clonotype was recorded a few times. V gene TRBV10-3 combines with J gene TRBJ1-1, with D hard to call. The germline V and J ends were trimmed by 3 bases and 4 bases, with 9 bases remaining between them. The CDR3 has 13 residues. The V gene's germline CDR1 is ENHRY and CDR2 SYGVKD. CDR3 residues: CAISDTTGTEAFF. The CDR3 bases are TGTGCCATCAGTGATACGACGGGCACTGAAGCTTTCTTT.

As DNA, the CDR3 is TGTGCCAGCAGCTTAGATGTCTCTGGAAACACCATATATTTT. This gives the protein CASSLDVSGNTIYF. The chain carries TRBV7-8 and TRBJ1-3; D is unresolved. Germline V lookup: CDR1 SGHVS, CDR2 FQNEAQ. V was cut by 1 base and J by 0 bases, with 4 bases left in between. The CDR3 is made up of 14 amino acids. The variable domain in full, with the rest retrieved from reference TRBV7-8 and TRBJ1-3, is GAGVSQSPRYKVAKRGQDVALRCDPISGHVSLFWYQQALGQGPEFLTYFQNEAQLDKSGLPSDRFFAERPEGSVSTLKIQRTQQEDSAVYLCASSLDVSGNTIYFGEGSWLTVV.

In this sample, this clonotype turned up many times. The chain uses TRBV20-1 and TRBJ2-3; weak D call: TRBD2 (6 bases). The CDR3 extends over 14 amino acids. V was shortened by 7 bases and J by 11 bases, with 25 bases between the two germline ends. Germline CDR1 reads DFQATT; CDR2 reads SNEGSKA (reference sequence). The CDR3 sequence: CSVEWREYLRRQYF. CDR3 sequence (DNA): TGCAGTGTAGAGTGGCGGGAATATCTACGGAGGCAGTATTTT.

This clonotype was counted between two and nine times. This chain connects TRBV7-3 to TRBJ2-2, with 8 bases lining up with TRBD1. CDR3 size: 19 residues. Germline V gene lookup returns CDR1 SGHTA and CDR2 FQGTGA. Trimming removed 4 bases from V and 0 bases from J; junction bases left unmatched: 13. CDR3 residues: CASSSSLGQVISNTGELFF. DNA for the CDR3: TGTGCCAGCAGCTCCTCCCTGGGACAGGTCATCTCGAACACCGGGGAGCTGTTTTTT.

This clonotype occurred many times. J is TRBJ1-2 and V is TRBV18; D not certain. V lost 0 bases to trimming and J lost 4 bases, with 12 bases between them. The CDR3 is made up of 15 amino acids. CDR1 and CDR2 (germline): KGHSH, LQKENI. DNA of the CDR3: TGTGCCAGCTCACCACCCGGCGGGGAACTCTATGGCTACACCTTC. It specifies CASSPPGGELYGYTF.

This clonotype was recorded a few times. This CDR3 reads CSVEGDSPSYNEQFF. Here the CDR3 DNA reads TGCAGCGTTGAAGGCGACAGCCCGTCCTACAATGAGCAGTTCTTC. This sequence joins TRBV29-1 and TRBJ2-1, with TRBD1 as a possible D gene (5 bases). V was trimmed by 1 base and J by 1 base, leaving 11 bases between them. Germline V gene sequence: CDR1 SQVTM, CDR2 ANQGSEA. CDR3 length: 15 amino acids.

Regarding this clonotype: Just one base apart from a much larger clone, this may be a read error. The rearrangement joins TRBV7-8 to TRBJ1-5, with D unclear. CDR1 and CDR2 (germline): SGHVS, FQNEAQ. The CDR3 is 16 amino acids. V lost 5 bases and J 5 bases, leaving 19 bases between the germline ends. CDR3 DNA: TGTGCCAGCAGCAAGGCTGGACTGGGTACGGATCAGCCCCAGCATTTT. Amino acids: CASSKAGLGTDQPQHF.

This clonotype occurred many times. This chain uses TRBV6-2 or TRBV6-3 with TRBJ2-7; possibly TRBD2 for D (6 bases). The CDR3 has 12 amino acids. Germline values: CDR1 MNHEY, CDR2 SVGEGT. Trimming stripped 2 bases from V and 7 bases from J, with 9 bases between. The CDR3 sequence is CASSYGGSEQYV. In DNA, the CDR3 is TGTGCCAGCAGTTACGGGGGGAGTGAGCAGTACGTC.

At least ten counts were recorded for this clonotype. The chain is built from TRBV10-3 and TRBJ2-1; D gene unclear. The CDR3 has 12 residues. The germline V and J ends were trimmed by 6 bases and 3 bases, with 6 bases remaining between them. Per the germline V gene, CDR1 is ENHRY and CDR2 is SYGVKD. CDR3 sequence (DNA): TGTGCCATCAGGGAAGACTACAATGAGCAGTTCTTC. It encodes CAIREDYNEQFF.

This clonotype was observed a handful of times. V usage is TRBV5-6 and J usage is TRBJ1-1; maybe TRBD1 (5 bases). CDR3 size: 14 residues. Trimming took 3 bases from V and 0 from J, leaving 9 bases between them. The V gene's germline CDR1 is SGHDT and CDR2 YYEEEE. The CDR3, as DNA: TGTGCCAGCAGCTGGACATCCATGAACACTGAAGCTTTCTTT. Encoded protein: CASSWTSMNTEAFF.

The chain joins TRBV28 to TRBJ2-3, with a weak D call TRBD2 (6 bases). V lost 3 bases and J lost 0, with 13 bases in between. CDR1 and CDR2 (germline): MDHEN, SYDVKM. This CDR3 region has 16 residues. The CDR3 region is CASSFGGRRSTDTQYF. As DNA, the CDR3 is TGTGCCAGCAGTTTCGGGGGACGGAGGAGCACAGATACGCAGTATTTT.

This clonotype was detected only a few times. The chain uses TRBV14 and TRBJ2-5; D gene ambiguous. V was pared by 1 base and J by 0 bases, with 6 bases between. This CDR3 region has 14 residues. Per germline, CDR1 SGHDN and CDR2 FVKESK. CDR3 sequence: CASSQGQNQETQYF. Written as DNA, the CDR3 is TGTGCCAGCAGCCAAGGGCAGAACCAAGAGACCCAGTACTTC.

CDR3 sequence reads: CASNFRPVGQRNGYTF. In DNA, the CDR3 is TGTGCCAGCAACTTCCGGCCGGTGGGACAGAGGAATGGCTACACCTTC. The chain employs TRBV7-2 and TRBJ1-2, with TRBD1 identical over 7 bases. Losses at the gene ends were 7 bases for V and 6 bases for J; bases not matched to a gene: 17. CDR3 length: 16 amino acids. Germline CDR1 and CDR2: SGHTA and FQGNSA. The entire variable domain, with the rest obtained from reference TRBV7-2 and TRBJ1-2, is as follows: GAGVSQSPSNKVTEKGKDVELRCDPISGHTALYWYRQSLGQGLEFLIYFQGNSAPDKSGLPSDRFSAERTGGSVSTLTIQRTQQEDSAVYLCASNFRPVGQRNGYTFGSGTRLTVV.

V and J are TRBV20-1 and TRBJ2-1, with a possible D match to TRBD1 (6 bases). The germline V gene encodes CDR1 DFQATT and CDR2 SNEGSKA (reference sequence). Trimming removed 0 bases at V and 1 base at J, with 13 bases between. The length of the CDR3 is 16 residues. CDR3 coding DNA: TGCAGTGCTAGAGATACCCACAGGGATTCCTACAATGAGCAGTTCTTC. Amino acid sequence: CSARDTHRDSYNEQFF.

This clonotype was seen repeatedly, ten times or more. The chain combines TRBV6-2 or TRBV6-3 with TRBJ2-3, with D perhaps TRBD2 (6 bases). The germline gives CDR1 MNHEY, CDR2 SVGEGT. V lost 5 bases to trimming and J lost 5 bases, with 14 bases between them. This CDR3 spans 14 amino acids. Here the CDR3 reads CASSPGGVEDTQYF. As DNA, the CDR3 is TGTGCCAGCAGTCCCGGAGGGGTGGAAGATACGCAGTATTTT.

The chain carries TRBV5-4 and TRBJ2-6; D not resolved. CDR1 SGHNT and CDR2 YYREEE come from the germline V gene (reference sequence). CDR3 size: 15 residues. V lost 1 base and J lost 1, with 6 bases in between. The CDR3 DNA sequence: TGTGCCAGCAGCTTGACCTCTTCTGGGGCCAACGTCCTGACTTTC. Its protein product is CASSLTSSGANVLTF.

J is TRBJ2-1 and V is TRBV5-4, with D unresolved. The germline V gene encodes CDR1 SGHNT and CDR2 YYREEE (reference sequence). The CDR3 is 14 amino acids. The CDR3 DNA follows: TGTTGCGCCGGTGTTTGGAGAGGCTACAATGAGCAGTTCTTC. Residues: CCAGVWRGYNEQFF.

This clonotype has a count of ten or more. The chain has TRBV28 and TRBJ2-1; no definite D call. This CDR3 spans 16 amino acids. CDR1 MDHEN and CDR2 SYDVKM come from the germline V gene. Trimming removed 6 bases at V and 4 bases at J, with 19 bases between. CDR3 region: CASRGSSLPPYNEQFF. CDR3 DNA sequence: TGTGCCAGCAGGGGTTCAAGCCTTCCACCTTACAATGAGCAGTTCTTC.